Described below is a single T cell receptor beta chain sequence and its context. The data originate from a study of blood T cell repertoires in COVID-19. Study background: Italy, Spain and the United States were the sources of the convalescent and acute COVID-19 samples. Sources were T cells, B-cell-depleted T cells, or PBMCs; the material itself was cDNA or gDNA.

From germline, CDR1 is SGHTA and CDR2 FQGNSA. Trimming cost V 5 bases and J 1 base; bases outside gene matches: 2. The CDR3 loop spans 14 amino acids. Seattle researchers signed up patients amid active infection and tracked them longitudinally. In the source study's methods: Amplification from reference gene primers served as the basis for estimated nucleated cell counts. Sequencing used immunoSEQ multiplex PCR; TCRdb keeps in-frame clones, though not all of them. That table is the source of V, J and clone size, and D and trimming were worked out from the DNA. This sample has roughly 220,000 clones, with more than 85% found just once.

The rearrangement links TRBV7-2 to TRBJ1-1; 9 bases are a match to TRBD1. Material for sequencing was peripheral blood. The receptor's source is a woman aged 45 to 65 with COVID-19, enrolled during active disease. The DNA for the CDR3 is TGTGCCAGCAGCAGGGGACAGGGGAACACTGAAGCTTTCTTT. It encodes CASSRGQGNTEAFF.